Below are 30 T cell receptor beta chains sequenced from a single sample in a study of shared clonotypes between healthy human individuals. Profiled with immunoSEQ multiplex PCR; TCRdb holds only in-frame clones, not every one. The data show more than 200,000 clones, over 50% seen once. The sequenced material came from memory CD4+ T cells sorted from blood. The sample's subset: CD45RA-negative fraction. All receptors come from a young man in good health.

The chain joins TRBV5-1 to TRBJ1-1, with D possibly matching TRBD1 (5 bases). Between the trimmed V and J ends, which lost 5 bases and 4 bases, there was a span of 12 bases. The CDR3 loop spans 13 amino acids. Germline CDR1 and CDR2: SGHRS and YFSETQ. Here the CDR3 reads CASRKDQGTEAFF. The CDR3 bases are TGCGCCAGCAGAAAGGATCAGGGCACTGAAGCTTTCTTT.

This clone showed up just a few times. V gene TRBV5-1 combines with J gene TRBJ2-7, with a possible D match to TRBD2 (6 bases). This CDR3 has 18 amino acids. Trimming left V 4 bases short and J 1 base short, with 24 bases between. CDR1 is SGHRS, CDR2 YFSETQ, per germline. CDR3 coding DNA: TGCGCCAGCAGCACGACCCTCTCGGACTACCCCACATCCTACGAGCAGTACTTC. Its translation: CASSTTLSDYPTSYEQYF.

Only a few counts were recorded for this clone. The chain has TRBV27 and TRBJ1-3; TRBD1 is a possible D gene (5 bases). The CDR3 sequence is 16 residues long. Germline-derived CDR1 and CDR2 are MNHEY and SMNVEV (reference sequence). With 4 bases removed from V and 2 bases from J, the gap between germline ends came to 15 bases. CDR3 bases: TGTGCCAGCAGTTCTCACGGGGCCGCCCCTGGAAACACCATATATTTT. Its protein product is CASSSHGAAPGNTIYF.

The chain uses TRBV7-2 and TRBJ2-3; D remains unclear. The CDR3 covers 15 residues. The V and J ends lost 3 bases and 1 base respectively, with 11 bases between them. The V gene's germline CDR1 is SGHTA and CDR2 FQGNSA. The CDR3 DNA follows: TGTGCCAGCAGCTTCCAGCTAGTGGGCACAGATACGCAGTATTTT. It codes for CASSFQLVGTDTQYF. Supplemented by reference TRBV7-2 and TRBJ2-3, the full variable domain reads GAGVSQSPSNKVTEKGKDVELRCDPISGHTALYWYRQSLGQGLEFLIYFQGNSAPDKSGLPSDRFSAERTGGSVSTLTIQRTQQEDSAVYLCASSFQLVGTDTQYFGPGTRLTVL.

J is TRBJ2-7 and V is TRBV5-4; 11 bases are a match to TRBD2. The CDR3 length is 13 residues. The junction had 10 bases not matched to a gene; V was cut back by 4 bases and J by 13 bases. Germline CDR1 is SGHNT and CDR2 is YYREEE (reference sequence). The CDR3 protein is CASSPGLADEDYF. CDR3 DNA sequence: TGTGCCAGCAGCCCGGGACTAGCGGACGAAGATTACTTC. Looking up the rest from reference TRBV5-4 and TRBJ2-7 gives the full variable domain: ETGVTQSPTHLIKTRGQQVTLRCSSQSGHNTVSWYQQALGQGPQFIFQYYREEENGRGNFPPRFSGLQFPNYSSELNVNALELDDSALYLCASSPGLADEDYFGPGTRLTVT.

CDR3 region: CASSIGGLDKGYTF. The CDR3 DNA reads as TGTGCCAGCAGTATCGGGGGTCTCGACAAGGGCTACACCTTC. The genes are TRBV28 and TRBJ1-2; D may be TRBD1 (5 bases). CDR3 length equals 14 residues. CDR1 and CDR2 (germline): MDHEN, SYDVKM. Trimming shortened V by 5 bases and J by 8 bases, and 18 bases separated the two germline ends.

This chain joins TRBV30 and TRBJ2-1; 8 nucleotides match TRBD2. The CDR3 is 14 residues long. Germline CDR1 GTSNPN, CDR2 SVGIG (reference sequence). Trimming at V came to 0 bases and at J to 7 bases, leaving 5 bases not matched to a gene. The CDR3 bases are TGTGCCTGGAGTGTCCAGCGGGAGAAAAATGAGCAGTTCTTC. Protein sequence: CAWSVQREKNEQFF.

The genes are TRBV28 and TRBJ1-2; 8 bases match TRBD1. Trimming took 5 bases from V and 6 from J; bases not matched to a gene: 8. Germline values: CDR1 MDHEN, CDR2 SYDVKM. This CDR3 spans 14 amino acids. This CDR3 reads CASSGQGGSHGYTF. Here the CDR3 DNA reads TGTGCCAGCAGTGGACAGGGAGGTAGTCATGGCTACACCTTC.

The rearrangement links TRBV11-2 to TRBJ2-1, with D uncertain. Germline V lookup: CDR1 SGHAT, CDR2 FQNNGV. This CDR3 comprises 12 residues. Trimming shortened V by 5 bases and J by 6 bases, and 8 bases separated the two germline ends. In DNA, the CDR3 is TGTGCCAGCAGCCCTTACCGCAATGAGCAGTTCTTC. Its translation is CASSPYRNEQFF.

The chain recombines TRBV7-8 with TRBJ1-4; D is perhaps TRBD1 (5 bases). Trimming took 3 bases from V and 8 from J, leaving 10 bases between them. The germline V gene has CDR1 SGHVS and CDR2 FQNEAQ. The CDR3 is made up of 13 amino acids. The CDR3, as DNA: TGTGCCAGCAGCTTTCGTTGGGGGGAAAAACTGTTTTTT. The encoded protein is CASSFRWGEKLFF.

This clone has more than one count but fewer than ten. The CDR3 nucleotides are TGTGCCAGCAGTGGAGCTCTCTACGAGCAGTACTTC. This translates into CASSGALYEQYF. The J gene is TRBJ2-7, the V gene TRBV11-2; D not resolved. Trimming pared 6 bases from V and 3 bases from J, leaving 9 bases between. Germline V CDR1 and CDR2: SGHAT, FQNNGV. The CDR3 covers 12 residues. The full variable domain, completed using reference TRBV11-2 and TRBJ2-7, is EAGVAQSPRYKIIEKRQSVAFWCNPISGHATLYWYQQILGQGPKLLIQFQNNGVVDDSQLPKDRFSAERLKGVDSTLKIQPAKLEDSAVYLCASSGALYEQYFGPGTRLTVT.

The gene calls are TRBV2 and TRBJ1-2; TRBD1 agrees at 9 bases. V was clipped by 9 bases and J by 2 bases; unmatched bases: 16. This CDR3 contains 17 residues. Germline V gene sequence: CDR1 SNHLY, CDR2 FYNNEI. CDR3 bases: TGTGCCAGTTCGCGGGGACAGGGAGGTTCGGGCAACTATGGCTACACCTTC. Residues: CASSRGQGGSGNYGYTF.

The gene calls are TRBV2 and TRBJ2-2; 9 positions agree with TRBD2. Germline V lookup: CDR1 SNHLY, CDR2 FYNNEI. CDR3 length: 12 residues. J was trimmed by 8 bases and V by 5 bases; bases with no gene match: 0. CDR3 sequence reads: CASSLAGGELFF. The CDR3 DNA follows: TGTGCCAGCAGTCTAGCGGGAGGGGAGCTGTTTTTT.

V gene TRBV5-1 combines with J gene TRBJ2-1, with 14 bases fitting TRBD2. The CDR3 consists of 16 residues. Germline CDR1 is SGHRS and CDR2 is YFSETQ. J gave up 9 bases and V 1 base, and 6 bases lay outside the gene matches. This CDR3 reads CASSLIPGLAGGEQFF. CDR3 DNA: TGCGCCAGCAGCTTGATACCCGGACTAGCGGGGGGTGAGCAGTTCTTC.

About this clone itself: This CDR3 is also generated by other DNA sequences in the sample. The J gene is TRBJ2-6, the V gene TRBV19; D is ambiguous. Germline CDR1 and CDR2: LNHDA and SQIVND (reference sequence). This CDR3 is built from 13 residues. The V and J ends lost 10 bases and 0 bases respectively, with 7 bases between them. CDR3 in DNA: TGTGCCACGGTCTCCTCTGGGGCCAACGTCCTGACTTTC. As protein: CATVSSGANVLTF.

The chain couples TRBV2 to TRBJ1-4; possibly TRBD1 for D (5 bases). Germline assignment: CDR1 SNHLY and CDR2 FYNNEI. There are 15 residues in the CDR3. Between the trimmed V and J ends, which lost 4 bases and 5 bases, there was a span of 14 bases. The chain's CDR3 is CASSGLKGPNEKLFF. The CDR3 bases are TGTGCCAGCAGTGGCCTGAAGGGGCCCAATGAAAAACTGTTTTTT.

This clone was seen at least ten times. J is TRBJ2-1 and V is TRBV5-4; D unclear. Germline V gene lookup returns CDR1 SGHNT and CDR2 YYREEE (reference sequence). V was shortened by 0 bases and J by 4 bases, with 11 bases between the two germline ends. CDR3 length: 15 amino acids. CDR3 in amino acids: CASSLVTSLYNEQFF. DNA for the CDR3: TGTGCCAGCAGCTTGGTGACGAGCCTTTACAATGAGCAGTTCTTC.

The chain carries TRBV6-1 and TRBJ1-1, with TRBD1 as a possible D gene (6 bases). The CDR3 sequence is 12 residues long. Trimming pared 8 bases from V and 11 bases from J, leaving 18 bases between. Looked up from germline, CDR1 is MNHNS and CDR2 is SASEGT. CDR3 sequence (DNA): TGTGCCAGCGGCCTCGAGGGGGGGGTGGCTTTCTTT. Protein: CASGLEGGVAFF.

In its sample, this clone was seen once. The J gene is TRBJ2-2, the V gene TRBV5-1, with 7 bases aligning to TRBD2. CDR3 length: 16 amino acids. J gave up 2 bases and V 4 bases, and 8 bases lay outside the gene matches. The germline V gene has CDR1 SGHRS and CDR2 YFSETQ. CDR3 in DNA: TGCGCCAGCAGCCCTTTAGCGGGTATAAACACCGGGGAGCTGTTTTTT. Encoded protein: CASSPLAGINTGELFF.

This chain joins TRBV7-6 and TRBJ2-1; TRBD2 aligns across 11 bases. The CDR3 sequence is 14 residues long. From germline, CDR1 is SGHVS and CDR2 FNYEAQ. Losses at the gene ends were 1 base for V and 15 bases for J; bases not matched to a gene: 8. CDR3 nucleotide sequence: TGTGCCAGCAGCTTAGGGGGCACTAGCGGGAGTATGTTCTTC. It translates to CASSLGGTSGSMFF.

CDR3 protein: CASSDPRGNNEQFF. CDR3 in DNA: TGTGCCAGCAGCGACCCCCGGGGGAACAATGAGCAGTTCTTC. V is TRBV11-2 and J is TRBJ2-1; a weak D match, TRBD2 (6 bases). Germline V gene lookup returns CDR1 SGHAT and CDR2 FQNNGV. V dropped 5 bases and J dropped 5 bases, with 13 bases sitting between them. This CDR3 has 14 amino acids.

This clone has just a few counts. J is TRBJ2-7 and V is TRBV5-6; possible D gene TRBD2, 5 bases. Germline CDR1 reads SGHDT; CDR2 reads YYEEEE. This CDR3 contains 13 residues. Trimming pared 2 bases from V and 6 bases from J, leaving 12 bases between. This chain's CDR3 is CASSFSGIGEQYF. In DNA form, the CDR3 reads TGTGCCAGCAGCTTTTCCGGGATCGGCGAGCAGTACTTC.

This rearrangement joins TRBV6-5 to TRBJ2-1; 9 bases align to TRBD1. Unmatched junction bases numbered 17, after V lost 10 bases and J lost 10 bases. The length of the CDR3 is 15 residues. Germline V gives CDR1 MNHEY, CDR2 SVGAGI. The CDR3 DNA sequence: TGTGCCACCGCCTATCGGGGACAGGGAACTTACGAGCAGTTCTTC. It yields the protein CATAYRGQGTYEQFF.

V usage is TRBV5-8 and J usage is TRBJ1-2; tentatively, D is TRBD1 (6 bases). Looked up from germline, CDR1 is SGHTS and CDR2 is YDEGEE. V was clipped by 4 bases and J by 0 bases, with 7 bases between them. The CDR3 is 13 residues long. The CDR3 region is CASSHRANYGYTF. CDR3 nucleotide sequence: TGTGCCAGCAGCCACAGGGCTAACTATGGCTACACCTTC.

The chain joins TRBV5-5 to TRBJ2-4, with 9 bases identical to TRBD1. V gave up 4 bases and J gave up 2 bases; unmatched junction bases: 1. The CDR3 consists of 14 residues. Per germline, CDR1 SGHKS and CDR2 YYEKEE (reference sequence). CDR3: CASSGQGTKNIQYF. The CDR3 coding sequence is TGTGCCAGCAGCGGACAGGGGACCAAAAACATTCAGTACTTC.

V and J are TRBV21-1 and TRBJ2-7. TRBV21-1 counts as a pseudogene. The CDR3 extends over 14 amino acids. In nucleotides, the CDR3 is TGTGCCAGCAGCAAAGAAGTGGGTCCCTACGAGCAGTACTTC. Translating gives CASSKEVGPYEQYF.

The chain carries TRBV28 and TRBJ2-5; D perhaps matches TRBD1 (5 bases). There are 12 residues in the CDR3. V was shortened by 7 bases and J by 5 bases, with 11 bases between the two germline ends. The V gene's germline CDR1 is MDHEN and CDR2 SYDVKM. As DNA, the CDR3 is TGTGCCAGCACATCGAAGGGGGAGACCCAGTACTTC. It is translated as CASTSKGETQYF.

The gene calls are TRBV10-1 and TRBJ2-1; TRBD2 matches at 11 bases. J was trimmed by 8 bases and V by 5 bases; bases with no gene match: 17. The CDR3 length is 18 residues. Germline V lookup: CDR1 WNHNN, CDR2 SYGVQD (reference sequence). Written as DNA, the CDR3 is TGCGCCAGCAGTCCAACCTTCGGGACTAGCGGAGTTGGGGATGAGCAGTTCTTC. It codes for CASSPTFGTSGVGDEQFF.

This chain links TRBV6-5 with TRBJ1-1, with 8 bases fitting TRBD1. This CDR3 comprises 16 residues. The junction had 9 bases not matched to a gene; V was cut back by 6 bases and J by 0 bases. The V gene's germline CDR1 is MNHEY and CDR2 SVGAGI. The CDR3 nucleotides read TGTGCCAGCAGCTACGGGACAGGCGCTTTGAACACTGAAGCTTTCTTT. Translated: CASSYGTGALNTEAFF.

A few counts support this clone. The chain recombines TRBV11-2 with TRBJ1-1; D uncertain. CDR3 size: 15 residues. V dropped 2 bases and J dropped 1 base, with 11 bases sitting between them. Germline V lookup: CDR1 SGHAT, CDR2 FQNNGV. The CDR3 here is CASSLRRYPNTEAFF. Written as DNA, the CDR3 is TGTGCCAGCAGCTTAAGGAGATATCCGAACACTGAAGCTTTCTTT.